The sequence of this T cell receptor beta chain was determined in a study of blood T cell repertoires in COVID-19. Study-level information: T cells, B-cell-depleted T cells, or PBMCs provided the cDNA or gDNA that served as material.

Germline V gives CDR1 KGHSH, CDR2 LQKENI. The CDR3 is 16 amino acids. Trimming cost V 0 bases and J 0 bases, with 9 bases left between them. Clones were read by immunoSEQ multiplex PCR, and TCRdb kept only the in-frame ones, dropping some. This table holds some 200,000 clones, approximately 94% found once. The TCR sequence derives from a man aged 25-45 years with COVID-19, enrolled during active disease. The rearrangement uses TRBV18 and TRBJ2-1; D is undetermined. The material sequenced was peripheral blood. Written as DNA, the CDR3 is TGTGCCAGCTCACCACCCGCGGCGAGCTCCTACAATGAGCAGTTCTTC. It yields the protein CASSPPAASSYNEQFF.